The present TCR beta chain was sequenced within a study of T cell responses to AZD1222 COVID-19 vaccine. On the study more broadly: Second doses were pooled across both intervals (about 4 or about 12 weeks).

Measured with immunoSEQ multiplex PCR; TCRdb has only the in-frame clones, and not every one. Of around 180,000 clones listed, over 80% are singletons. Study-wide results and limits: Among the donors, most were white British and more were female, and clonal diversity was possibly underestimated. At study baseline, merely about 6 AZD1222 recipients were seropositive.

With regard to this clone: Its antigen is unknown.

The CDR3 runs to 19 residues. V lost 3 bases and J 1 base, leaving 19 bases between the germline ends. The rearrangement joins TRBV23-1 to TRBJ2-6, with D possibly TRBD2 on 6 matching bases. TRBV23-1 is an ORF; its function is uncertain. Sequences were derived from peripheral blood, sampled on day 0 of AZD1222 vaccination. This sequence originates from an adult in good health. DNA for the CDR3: TGCGCCAGCAGTCAGGTTGCGCAGCGGGTACTATCTGGGGCCAACGTCCTGACTTTC. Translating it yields CASSQVAQRVLSGANVLTF.